This entry lists 13 T cell receptor beta chains sequenced from one sample in a study of glioma-infiltrating T cells after dendritic cell vaccination. Produced via immunoSEQ multiplex PCR; TCRdb's table is partial and in-frame only. This sample carries under 130,000 clones, nearly 90% of them seen once, and the ten largest clones take roughly 2.8%. Documented time point: after dendritic cell vaccination, including at tumor progression/relapse. Sample: blood, taken after dendritic cell vaccination. The origin of the receptors is a human donor with glioblastoma.

The gene calls are TRBV30 and TRBJ1-1; 8 positions agree with TRBD1. The trim removed 0 bases at V and 2 bases at J, leaving 8 bases unmatched. Germline V CDR1 and CDR2: GTSNPN, SVGIG (reference sequence). There are 16 residues in the CDR3. CDR3 loop: CAWSVYWTGKNTEAFF. Written as DNA, the CDR3 is TGTGCCTGGAGTGTATATTGGACAGGGAAAAACACTGAAGCTTTCTTT.

This clone was found once. The rearrangement joins TRBV25-1 to TRBJ2-1, with no clear D. CDR3 length: 12 amino acids. Trimming cost V 4 bases and J 3 bases, with 4 bases left between them. The germline V gene encodes CDR1 MGHDK and CDR2 SYGVNS. CDR3 region: CASSGDYNEQFF. CDR3 DNA: TGTGCCAGCAGTGGAGACTACAATGAGCAGTTCTTC.

The rearrangement joins TRBV7-8 to TRBJ1-2; 8 positions agree with TRBD1. V trimming: 1 base; J trimming: 7 bases; junction bases outside the gene matches: 8. The CDR3 consists of 15 residues. Germline values: CDR1 SGHVS, CDR2 FQNEAQ. As DNA, the CDR3 is TGTGCCAGCAGCTTAGAACCGACAGGGGAAAGTGGCTACACCTTC. Protein sequence: CASSLEPTGESGYTF.

A note on this clone: The junction differs from germline at one of its ends, possibly a read error. This sequence joins TRBV7-7 and TRBJ2-7; D may be TRBD2 (6 bases). Germline CDR1 is SSHAT and CDR2 is FNYEAQ (reference sequence). The CDR3 runs to 13 residues. The CDR3 DNA sequence: TGTGCTAGCAGCTGGGCGGCGGGGTATGAGCAGTACTTC. This encodes CASSWAAGYEQYF.

This rearrangement joins TRBV9 to TRBJ2-5; 9 bases align to TRBD2. The CDR3 loop spans 15 amino acids. V gave up 3 bases and J gave up 7 bases; unmatched junction bases: 10. In germline, CDR1 is SGDLS, CDR2 YYNGEE. The CDR3 spells CASSASTSGGGTQYF. CDR3 DNA: TGTGCCAGCAGCGCTTCGACTAGCGGTGGGGGGACCCAGTACTTC.

V and J are TRBV5-1 and TRBJ1-2; a weak D match, TRBD1 (5 bases). The CDR3 runs 13 residues. V was pared by 5 bases and J by 0 bases, with 8 bases between. Germline loops: CDR1 SGHRS, CDR2 YFSETQ. The CDR3 protein is CASSRGANYGYTF. The CDR3 nucleotides are TGCGCCAGCAGTCGGGGGGCTAACTATGGCTACACCTTC. The complete variable domain, with remaining parts taken from reference TRBV5-1 and TRBJ1-2, reads KAGVTQTPRYLIKTRGQQVTLSCSPISGHRSVSWYQQTPGQGLQFLFEYFSETQRNKGNFPGRFSGRQFSNSRSEMNVSTLELGDSALYLCASSRGANYGYTFGSGTRLTVV.

The CDR3 protein is CASSSGTGGMYEQYF. CDR3 nucleotides: TGCGCCAGCAGCTCCGGGACAGGGGGCATGTACGAGCAGTACTTC. The chain combines TRBV5-1 with TRBJ2-7, with TRBD1 matching 12 bases. CDR1 is SGHRS and CDR2 is YFSETQ in the germline V gene. This CDR3 comprises 15 residues. V dropped 3 bases and J dropped 4; count of bases not matched to a gene: 5.

This clone has more than one count but fewer than ten. V and J are TRBV7-8 and TRBJ1-1, with TRBD1 matching over 7 bases. This CDR3 spans 14 amino acids. Trimming removed 4 bases from V and 4 bases from J; junction bases left unmatched: 6. Germline V gives CDR1 SGHVS, CDR2 FQNEAQ. The CDR3 DNA reads as TGTGCCAGCAGCTCGACCCCAGGGGGCACTGAAGCTTTCTTT. It specifies CASSSTPGGTEAFF.

This sequence joins TRBV19 and TRBJ1-4; TRBD1 agrees at 8 bases. V trimming: 4 bases; J trimming: 3 bases; junction bases outside the gene matches: 10. This CDR3 has 17 residues. CDR1 LNHDA and CDR2 SQIVND come from the germline V gene (reference sequence). CDR3 DNA sequence: TGTGCCAGTAGTACCCACCGACAGGGGCAGGCTAATGAAAAACTGTTTTTT. It encodes CASSTHRQGQANEKLFF.

The chain employs TRBV10-3 and TRBJ2-7, with D possibly being TRBD2 (6 bases). The CDR3 is 11 residues long. Germline V gene lookup returns CDR1 ENHRY and CDR2 SYGVKD. Trimming took 10 bases from V and 5 from J, leaving 12 bases between them. The DNA of the CDR3 is TGTGCCACCGGGAGAGGGAACGAGCAGTACTTC. Its protein is CATGRGNEQYF.

V gene TRBV27 combines with J gene TRBJ2-6; perhaps TRBD2 as D (6 bases). Trimming shortened V by 1 base and J by 4 bases, and 14 bases separated the two germline ends. Germline loops: CDR1 MNHEY, CDR2 SMNVEV (reference sequence). CDR3 length: 17 residues. Written as DNA, the CDR3 is TGTGCCAGCAGTTTATTAGGAGGGGCGCGGGGGGCCAACGTCCTGACTTTC. Its translation: CASSLLGGARGANVLTF.

V usage is TRBV6-6 and J usage is TRBJ2-7; 9 bases map to TRBD1. Germline lookup yields CDR1 MNHNY and CDR2 SVGAGI (reference sequence). This CDR3 comprises 14 residues. The V gene end was trimmed by 7 bases and the J gene end by 6 bases; junction bases not matched to a gene: 10. As DNA, the CDR3 is TGTGCCAGCACCCCGGGACAGGGAAGAATCGAGCAGTACTTC. This gives the protein CASTPGQGRIEQYF.

The chain joins TRBV19 to TRBJ2-5, with 8 bases that match TRBD2. Germline V lookup: CDR1 LNHDA, CDR2 SQIVND (reference sequence). V was clipped by 0 bases and J by 1 base; unmatched bases: 1. The CDR3 spans 15 residues. CDR3 amino acids: CASSIDRGGQETQYF. CDR3 nucleotide sequence: TGTGCCAGTAGTATAGATCGGGGGGGCCAAGAGACCCAGTACTTC.